Given below is one T cell receptor beta chain in context. The clone's antigen remains unknown. Within one base of it there is no much larger clone, and no base qualities were kept. This entry comes from a study of T cell changes during pregnancy in multiple sclerosis (dated by TCRdb to between 2017 and 2020). Broadly, across the study: The study examined how the T cell repertoire changed over the course of pregnancy in women with multiple sclerosis.

V lost 3 bases and J lost 5 bases, and the count of bases not matched to a germline gene is 3. For CDR1 and CDR2, the germline V gene (reference sequence) lists GTSNPN and SVGIG. Reading from cysteine to phenylalanine, the CDR3 counts 13 amino acids. The retained sequence is limited to the CDR3, 39 bases, with the frame set at the first base. Library creation used the immunoSEQ multiplex PCR assay. Entries here come from immuneACCESS through TCRdb and include only in-frame sequences with V and J called. Some clones fail to appear in such tables; in the studies checked, an unresolved V gene covers under half of the shortfall, and the cause of the remainder is unknown. In this sample the table shows 50,000 to 75,000 clones, 91% of which occur a single time. Jointly, the top ten make up less than 1.5% of the sample.

This TCR was sampled from a female donor in good health, enrolled as a control in a pregnancy study. Specimen: peripheral blood, collected after pregnancy. The chain is encoded by TRBV30 joined to TRBJ1-1; TRBD1 agrees with 10 junctional bases. The CDR3: CAWRRTGGTEAFF. The sequenced DNA is TGTGCCTGGAGAAGGACAGGGGGGACTGAAGCTTTCTTT.